Detailed here is one T cell receptor (beta chain). The sample is drawn from a study of control samples from healthy donors and cancer patients. Repertoires were generated with immunoSEQ multiplex PCR, while TCRdb's copy carries only in-frame clones and drops some. Of about 160,000 clones listed, around 94% are singletons. The junction had 5 bases not matched to a gene; V was cut back by 0 bases and J by 6 bases. Germline assignment: CDR1 SGHRS and CDR2 YFSETQ. This CDR3 has 15 amino acids. The sequenced sample was PBMCs. This TCR derives from a man aged 55 to 70 with colorectal cancer. The V call is TRBV5-1, the J call TRBJ2-3; 9 positions agree with TRBD1. The CDR3 DNA sequence: TGCGCCAGCAGCTTGGTGGGGGACAGGGAGGATACGCAGTATTTT. The encoded protein is CASSLVGDREDTQYF.